Below, 5 T cell receptor beta chains from the same sample are listed, as sequenced in a study of human T cells and chemical hapten exposure. Each CDR3 protein is one row after TCRdb ran MiXCR on the RACE reads. This sample has a few hundred thousand distinct CDR3 sequences, with more than 5% found just once. The time point here: patch test 2, 6 weeks after DPC sensitization. Stated treatment: therapeutic diphenylcyclopropenone sensitization with weekly scalp DPC. The source material was whole blood, sampled in connection with sensitization to the hapten diphenylcyclopropenone (DPC). These receptors all stem from a woman under 30 with alopecia areata. Some clones in this sample may be carry-over from other donors' samples.

Only a few counts were recorded for this clonotype. The chain recombines TRBV4-3 with TRBJ2-5; D ambiguous. The CDR3 covers 15 residues. CDR1 and CDR2 (germline): LGHNA, YSLEER. Trimming pared 4 bases from V and 4 bases from J, leaving 16 bases between. The CDR3 sequence is CASSPMVGFLETQYF. CDR3 nucleotide sequence: TGCGCCAGCAGCCCGATGGTAGGGTTCCTAGAGACCCAGTACTTC.

This clonotype occurred a few times. The genes are TRBV5-1 and TRBJ2-2; 7 nucleotides line up with TRBD1. Losses at the gene ends were 5 bases for V and 0 bases for J; bases not matched to a gene: 4. CDR3 length: 15 residues. Germline lookup yields CDR1 SGHRS and CDR2 YFSETQ. The CDR3 coding sequence is TGCGCCAGCAGTTGGGACAGAGCGAACACCGGGGAGCTGTTTTTT. Translation gives CASSWDRANTGELFF.

This clonotype was detected many times. The chain combines TRBV7-2 with TRBJ2-3, with D possibly matching TRBD2 (5 bases). CDR1 is SGHTA, CDR2 FQGNSA, per germline. This CDR3 region has 14 residues. Trimming left V 2 bases short and J 5 bases short, with 11 bases between. The CDR3 region is CASSLRIGGDTQYF. The CDR3 DNA reads as TGTGCCAGCAGCTTAAGGATAGGAGGAGATACGCAGTATTTT.

V gene TRBV20-1 combines with J gene TRBJ2-2, with a weak D call TRBD2 (5 bases). Germline CDR1 and CDR2: DFQATT and SNEGSKA (reference sequence). The CDR3 is 15 amino acids. The V end lost 3 bases, the J end lost 1 base, and 12 bases lay between the germline ends. This chain's CDR3 is CSASQAGRNTGELFF. As DNA, the CDR3 is TGCAGTGCTAGTCAGGCGGGCCGGAACACCGGGGAGCTGTTTTTT.

This chain joins TRBV3-1 and TRBJ2-3; 8 bases line up with TRBD2. The CDR3 is made up of 15 amino acids. The trim removed 3 bases at V and 1 base at J, leaving 3 bases unmatched. Per the germline V gene, CDR1 is LGHDT and CDR2 is YNNKEL (reference sequence). The CDR3 region has the DNA TGTGCCAGCAGCCATCCAGCGGGGGGCACAGATACGCAGTATTTT. This sequence encodes CASSHPAGGTDTQYF.